Shown below are 10 T cell receptor beta chains from a single sample sequenced in a study of blood T cell repertoires in COVID-19. The repertoire was sequenced with immunoSEQ multiplex PCR; TCRdb's copy has only in-frame clones and lacks some. The sample shows approximately 290,000 clones, more than 65% of them seen only once. The sequenced sample consisted of peripheral blood. These receptor sequences come from a person between 65 and 80 years old with COVID-19, enrolled during active disease.

The chain couples TRBV6-6 to TRBJ1-3; D is possibly TRBD1 (5 bases). Germline V CDR1 and CDR2: MNHNY, SVGAGI (reference sequence). Trimming left V 7 bases short and J 0 bases short, with 16 bases between. CDR3 length: 16 amino acids. The chain's CDR3 is CASIPRAMNSGNTIYF. In DNA form, the CDR3 reads TGTGCCAGCATCCCCAGGGCGATGAACTCTGGAAACACCATATATTTT.

V gene TRBV6-1 combines with J gene TRBJ1-2; the match to TRBD1 covers 8 bases. The CDR3 runs to 14 residues. Germline values: CDR1 MNHNS, CDR2 SASEGT. Unmatched junction bases numbered 7, after V lost 2 bases and J lost 8 bases. CDR3 nucleotides: TGTGCCAGCAGTGAAACCTACAGGGGGAGAGGCTACACCTTC. This encodes CASSETYRGRGYTF.

V and J are TRBV5-6 and TRBJ2-2; 7 bases are a match to TRBD1. This CDR3 is built from 15 residues. Germline loops: CDR1 SGHDT, CDR2 YYEEEE. The V segment lost 2 bases and the J segment 5 bases; nucleotides outside the gene matches: 6. CDR3 amino acids: CASSLQGSWTGELFF. For the CDR3, the DNA is TGTGCCAGCAGCTTACAGGGGAGTTGGACCGGGGAGCTGTTTTTT.

This sequence joins TRBV12-2 and TRBJ1-1; whether TRBD1, the table's D call, matches the DNA was not checked. TRBV12-2 is described as a pseudogene. The CDR3 is made up of 19 amino acids. The CDR3 DNA reads as TGTGCAAGTCGCTCCAACGCCGAACAAACTAGAGCGACAGGAGCCGAAGCTTTCTTT. This gives the protein CASRSNAEQTRATGAEAFF.

In DNA form, the CDR3 reads TGCGCCAGCAGCTCGTTCAGGGGTCTGGGAGAGACCCAGTACTTC. As protein: CASSSFRGLGETQYF. The chain combines TRBV5-1 with TRBJ2-5; D perhaps matches TRBD1 (6 bases). CDR3 length: 15 amino acids. Trimming left V 3 bases short and J 4 bases short, with 16 bases between. Germline assignment: CDR1 SGHRS and CDR2 YFSETQ.

The chain uses TRBV5-1 and TRBJ2-7, with a possible D match to TRBD1 (5 bases). The V gene's germline CDR1 is SGHRS and CDR2 YFSETQ. The CDR3 runs to 14 residues. Between the trimmed V and J ends, which lost 0 bases and 5 bases, there was a span of 12 bases. The CDR3 reads CASSLDRPGNEQYF. Written as DNA, the CDR3 is TGCGCCAGCAGCTTGGACAGGCCAGGGAACGAGCAGTACTTC. Based on the CDR3 plus reference TRBV5-1 and TRBJ2-7, the full variable domain is KAGVTQTPRYLIKTRGQQVTLSCSPISGHRSVSWYQQTPGQGLQFLFEYFSETQRNKGNFPGRFSGRQFSNSRSEMNVSTLELGDSALYLCASSLDRPGNEQYFGPGTRLTVT.

The chain combines TRBV6-2 or TRBV6-3 with TRBJ1-5; the D gene is possibly TRBD1 (5 bases). The germline V gene encodes CDR1 MNHEY and CDR2 SVGEGT. Trimming removed 5 bases from V and 0 bases from J, with 11 bases in between. This CDR3 has 15 amino acids. The CDR3 DNA follows: TGTGCCAGCAGTCCCGGGGACTATAGCAATCAGCCCCAGCATTTT. Encoded protein: CASSPGDYSNQPQHF.

This sequence joins TRBV19 and TRBJ2-7, with D perhaps matching TRBD2 (5 bases). In germline, CDR1 is LNHDA, CDR2 SQIVND (reference sequence). The CDR3 has 13 residues. V shed 10 bases and J shed 2 bases, with 15 bases lying between them. CDR3 bases: TGTGCCACCCGGACTTCCGCCGCCTACGAGCAGTACTTC. Its protein is CATRTSAAYEQYF.

The rearrangement joins TRBV2 to TRBJ2-7, with 8 bases matching TRBD2. Germline V gene sequence: CDR1 SNHLY, CDR2 FYNNEI. The CDR3 is made up of 14 amino acids. After removal of 7 bases from V and 3 bases from J, the junction contained 8 bases not matched to a gene. The CDR3 bases are TGTGCCAGCAACCCGGCGGGACTAGTCTACGAGCAGTACTTC. Protein sequence: CASNPAGLVYEQYF.

The rearrangement links TRBV7-9 to TRBJ2-7; 9 nucleotides align to TRBD2. Trimming cost V 1 base and J 0 bases; bases outside gene matches: 7. Per germline, CDR1 SEHNR and CDR2 FQNEAQ (reference sequence). The length of the CDR3 is 17 residues. The CDR3 bases are TGTGCCAGCAGCTTAGTAGGGGCGGGAGGGATCTCCTACGAGCAGTACTTC. Encoded protein: CASSLVGAGGISYEQYF.